This T cell receptor (beta chain) came from a study of T cell responses to AZD1222 COVID-19 vaccine. As to this clone: Its antigen is not identified.

Trimming shortened V by 3 bases and J by 5 bases, and 11 bases separated the two germline ends. CDR3 length equals 13 residues. Germline V gene data show CDR1 as SGDLS and CDR2 as YYNGEE. Study-wide results and limits: Clonal diversity was possibly underestimated; the donors were predominantly white British and more often female. Spike-wide coverage was observed for vaccine-associated CD4 TCRs, with dominant responses at 160-218 and 743-854.

Sequencing was performed with immunoSEQ multiplex PCR; in TCRdb, only in-frame clones are kept and a portion is missing. Counted here are 110,000 to 150,000 clones, approximately 95% occurring once; the ten biggest clones make up 0.75% to 1%. The sample here was peripheral blood, taken on day 0 of MenACWY control vaccination. The V and J genes are TRBV9 and TRBJ1-1; D might be TRBD1 (6 bases). The receptor's source is an adult in good health. CDR3 region: CASSAVQGTEAFF. The CDR3 DNA sequence: TGTGCCAGCAGCGCGGTCCAGGGGACTGAAGCTTTCTTT. Full variable domain (outside the CDR3, taken from reference TRBV9 and TRBJ1-1): DSGVTQTPKHLITATGQRVTLRCSPRSGDLSVYWYQQSLDQGLQFLIQYYNGEERAKGNILERFSAQQFPDLHSELNLSSLELGDSALYFCASSAVQGTEAFFGQGTRLTVV.